The present T cell receptor (beta chain) was sequenced within a study of cytomegalovirus exposure and HLA in healthy donors (dated by TCRdb to 2016 to 2017). A note on the overall study: The roughly 700 repertoires of the first cohort and the 120 or so validation repertoires were produced on the same platform, according to a later analysis. The study aimed to test whether cataloging public T cell receptors could reveal signatures of past pathogen exposure. Besides the first cohort of 666 subjects, a separate validation cohort made up of 120 different subjects was used. The study combined high-throughput TCR immunosequencing, statistical association of individual TCRs with disease status, and machine learning to predict cytomegalovirus infection status. What the work shows at the level of the full study, not this receptor alone: While some public TCRs were present in many individuals, most TCR sequences turned up only very rarely across donors. The classifier was reported to diagnose cytomegalovirus status with high specificity and sensitivity in both the original cohort and the validation cohort. It was suggested by the authors that the approach could potentially be generalized to other disease states and immunological phenotypes. The study gave a list of roughly 150 TCR beta chains associated with cytomegalovirus. All 130 or so repertoires were used to score co-occurrence in the validation cohort in a later analysis, because that analysis had no HLA typing for the cohort. Of the cluster scores, 90% to 95% were above 0 in a later analysis, which found that TCRs clustered in the first cohort also tended to co-occur in the 120 or so validation repertoires. A few of the identified cytomegalovirus-associated TCR beta chains were confirmed in vitro to be specific for cytomegalovirus antigens.

Concerning this clone: Its antigen is still unknown. No base qualities exist here, and no much larger clone lies one base off it.

Reading from cysteine to phenylalanine, the CDR3 counts 15 amino acids. CDR3 DNA only is kept here, 45 bases in frame from base 1. CDR1 and CDR2 are read off the germline V gene (reference sequence) as GTSNPN and SVGIG. The junction shows trimming of 2 bases on V and 3 bases on J, and the gene matches do not reach 1 base of it. The donors were included in the validation cohort of approximately 120 subjects, a group kept apart from the approximately 700-subject first cohort. The library was produced with the immunoSEQ multiplex PCR assay. Per the authors' processing: A statistical classification framework was developed to diagnose cytomegalovirus status using the catalog of TCR beta chain sequences. TCRdb stores this immuneACCESS table with in-frame sequences only. Part of the clones is absent; in the studies checked, under half of the shortfall reflects unresolved V genes, and no reason is known for the rest. The DNA gave D and trimming, while V, J and clone size come from that table. Within this sample are some 110,000 clones, with about 83% of them counted one time only. The ten largest clonotypes hold roughly 5.3% of the sample.

The sequenced sample was PBMCs. The rearrangement combines TRBV30 with TRBJ2-1; 13 bases in between match TRBD2. The clonotype comes from a man between 18 and 35 years old in good health and CMV-seronegative. In nucleotide form, the sequence is TGTGCCTGGAGTACTAGCGGGGGGGGCTACAATGAGCAGTTCTTC. The encoded protein is CAWSTSGGGYNEQFF.